Each of the 2 T cell receptor beta chains below was sequenced from the same sample in a study of relationships among human T cell subsets. CD4+ cells were positively selected first, then anti-CD25 beads isolated CD4+CD25+ regulatory T cells. Semiquantitative ARM-PCR amplified T cell receptor alpha and beta CDR3 regions from mRNA. ARM-PCR used tagged nested gene-specific primers, then communal superprimers for exponential amplification. TCRdb re-derived calls from the multiplex PCR reads in MiXCR, one entry per CDR3 protein. The repertoire holds some 13,000 distinct CDR3 sequences, with around 60% as singletons. The sequencing sample was made of Tregs sorted from blood. The receptors originated from a man in his forties in good health.

This clonotype was observed a single time. The V call is TRBV28, the J call TRBJ1-2; perhaps TRBD1 as D (6 bases). From germline, CDR1 is MDHEN and CDR2 SYDVKM. This CDR3 spans 16 amino acids. Trimming removed 5 bases from V and 6 bases from J, with 22 bases in between. In DNA form, the CDR3 reads TGTGCCAGCAGTAGCCTCCGGGGCAGGGGACGGGATGGCTACACCTTC. Its protein is CASSSLRGRGRDGYTF.

About this clonotype: Compared with germline, one end of the junction differs, possibly owing to a read error. This chain joins TRBV12-3 or TRBV12-4 and TRBJ1-2; TRBD1 agrees at 7 bases. This CDR3 is built from 15 residues. The CDR3 coding sequence is TGTGTCAGCAGTTTTGACGGAACAGGGGACTTTGGCTACACCTTC. This codes for CVSSFDGTGDFGYTF.